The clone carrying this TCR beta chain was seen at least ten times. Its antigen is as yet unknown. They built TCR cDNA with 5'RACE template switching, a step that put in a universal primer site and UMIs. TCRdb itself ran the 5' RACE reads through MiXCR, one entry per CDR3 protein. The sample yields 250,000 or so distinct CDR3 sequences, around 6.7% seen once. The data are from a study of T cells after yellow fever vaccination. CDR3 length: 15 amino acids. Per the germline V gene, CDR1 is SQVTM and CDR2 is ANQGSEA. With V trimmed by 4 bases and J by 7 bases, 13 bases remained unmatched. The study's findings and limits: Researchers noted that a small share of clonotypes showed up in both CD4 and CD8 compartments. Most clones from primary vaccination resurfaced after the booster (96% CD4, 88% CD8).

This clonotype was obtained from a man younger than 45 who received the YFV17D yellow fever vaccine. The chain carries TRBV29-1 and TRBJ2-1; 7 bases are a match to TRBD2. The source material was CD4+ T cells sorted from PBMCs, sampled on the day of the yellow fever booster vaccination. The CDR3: CSVGNPGLNGNEQFF. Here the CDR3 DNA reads TGCAGCGTTGGGAACCCGGGACTAAACGGGAATGAGCAGTTCTTC.